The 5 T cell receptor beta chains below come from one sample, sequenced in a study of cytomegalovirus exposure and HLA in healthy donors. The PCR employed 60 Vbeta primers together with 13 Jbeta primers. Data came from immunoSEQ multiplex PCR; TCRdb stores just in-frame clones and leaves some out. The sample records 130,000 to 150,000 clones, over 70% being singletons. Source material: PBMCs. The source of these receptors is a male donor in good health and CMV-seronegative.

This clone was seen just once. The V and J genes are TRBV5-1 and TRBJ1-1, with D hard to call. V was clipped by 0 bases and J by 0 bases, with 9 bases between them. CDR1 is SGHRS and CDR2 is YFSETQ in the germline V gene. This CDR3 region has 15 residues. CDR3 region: CASSLDDTVNTEAFF. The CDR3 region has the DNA TGCGCCAGCAGCTTGGATGACACGGTGAACACTGAAGCTTTCTTT.

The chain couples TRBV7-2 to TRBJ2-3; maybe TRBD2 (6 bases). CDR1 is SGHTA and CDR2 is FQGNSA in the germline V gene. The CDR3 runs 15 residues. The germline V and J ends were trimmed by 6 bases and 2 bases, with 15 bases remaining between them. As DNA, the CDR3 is TGTGCCAGCAGTTGGGCGGGAAGGAACACAGATACGCAGTATTTT. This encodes CASSWAGRNTDTQYF.

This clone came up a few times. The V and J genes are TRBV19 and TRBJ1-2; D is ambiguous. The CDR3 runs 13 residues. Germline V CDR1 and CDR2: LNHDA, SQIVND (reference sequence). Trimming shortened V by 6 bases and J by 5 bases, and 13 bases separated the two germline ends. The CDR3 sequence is CASRKREEYGYTF. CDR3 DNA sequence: TGTGCCAGTAGAAAGAGGGAGGAGTATGGCTACACCTTC.

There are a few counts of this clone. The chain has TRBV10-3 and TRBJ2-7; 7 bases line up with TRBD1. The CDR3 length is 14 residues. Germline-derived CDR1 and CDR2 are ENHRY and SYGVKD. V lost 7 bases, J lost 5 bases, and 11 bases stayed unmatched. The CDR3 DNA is TGTGCCATCACCAAAGGACAGGCTGCCGACGAGCAGTACTTC. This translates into CAITKGQAADEQYF.

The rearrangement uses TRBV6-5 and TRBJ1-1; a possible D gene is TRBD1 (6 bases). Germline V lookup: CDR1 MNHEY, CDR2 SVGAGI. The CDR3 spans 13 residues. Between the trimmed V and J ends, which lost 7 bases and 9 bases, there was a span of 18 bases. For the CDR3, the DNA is TGTGCCAGCACCAGTATACGGGGGGGCAAAGCTTTCTTT. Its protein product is CASTSIRGGKAFF.